This TCR beta chain was found in a study of T cell responses to AZD1222 COVID-19 vaccine. For the study at large: The analysis combined second doses at about 4 or about 12 weeks.

Sequencing was performed with immunoSEQ multiplex PCR; in TCRdb, only in-frame clones are kept and a portion is missing. The table has more than 95,000 clones, roughly 89% seen once. Findings of the study overall: Vaccination with two AZD1222 doses was followed by a rise in Spike-specific TCR breadth and depth. Donors were mostly white British, more females; clonal diversity possibly underestimated. Only 5 or 6 AZD1222 recipients were seropositive at baseline.

Germline CDR1 SGDLS, CDR2 YYNGEE. Trimming stripped 0 bases from V and 1 base from J, with 10 bases between. The CDR3 length is 15 residues. In the case of this clone: Its antigen is not known.

The J gene is TRBJ1-1, the V gene TRBV9, with D unclear. The sequence was obtained from an adult in good health. The sequencing used peripheral blood, collected on day 0 of AZD1222 vaccination. The CDR3 region is CASSVDHRENTEAFF. The CDR3 coding sequence is TGTGCCAGCAGCGTAGATCACAGAGAGAACACTGAAGCTTTCTTT.